A selection of T cell receptor beta chains follows, all from one sample in a study of beta chain features in type 1 diabetes. Produced via immunoSEQ multiplex PCR; TCRdb's table is partial and in-frame only. Among over 150,000 clones listed, over 9% were seen once. Sequencing used central memory CD4+ T cells from blood. All receptors come from a man younger than 40 with type 1 diabetes. The CDR3 runs from the conserved cysteine through the conserved F or W. The order of the fields is CDR3 DNA, CDR3 protein, clone size, CDR3 length, D gene, V gene, J gene. The D gene is left open where the match is weak. Clone size appears in some rows only: once, few, many, or a class for an expanded clone.

cdr3_nt: TGTGCCAGCAGCGTGACAGGGCTGAACACTGAAGCTTTCTTT
cdr3_aa: CASSVTGLNTEAFF
clone_size: few
cdr3_length: 14
d_call: TRBD1
v_call: TRBV9
j_call: TRBJ1-1

cdr3_nt: TGTGCCAGCAGTTACTCTGGGACACTCCAAGAGACCCAGTACTTC
cdr3_aa: CASSYSGTLQETQYF
clone_size: -
cdr3_length: 15
d_call: -
v_call: TRBV6-5
j_call: TRBJ2-5

cdr3_nt: TGCGCCAGCAGCCAGGAGACAGGGGGCAACTATGGCTACACCTTC
cdr3_aa: CASSQETGGNYGYTF
clone_size: -
cdr3_length: 15
d_call: TRBD1
v_call: TRBV4-3
j_call: TRBJ1-2

cdr3_nt: TGTGCCAGTAGTCAGCCAGCGGGAGTGGGCACCGGGGAGCTGTTTTTT
cdr3_aa: CASSQPAGVGTGELFF
clone_size: few
cdr3_length: 16
d_call: TRBD2
v_call: TRBV19
j_call: TRBJ2-2

cdr3_nt: TGTGCCAGCAGCCAAGGTTACGGACAGGGTCTCTTC
cdr3_aa: CASSQGYGQGLF
clone_size: few
cdr3_length: 12
d_call: TRBD1
v_call: TRBV4-2
j_call: TRBJ1-2

cdr3_nt: TGTGCCAGCAGTCCCTGGGCTCTTAAGACTAGCGGGAGTGCCGATACGCAGTATTTT
cdr3_aa: CASSPWALKTSGSADTQYF
clone_size: -
cdr3_length: 19
d_call: TRBD2
v_call: TRBV28
j_call: TRBJ2-3

cdr3_nt: TGTGCCAGCGGCGCGGGGTATGATACGCAGTATTTT
cdr3_aa: CASGAGYDTQYF
clone_size: few
cdr3_length: 12
d_call: -
v_call: TRBV5-4
j_call: TRBJ2-3

cdr3_nt: TGTGCCAGTAGTAAGGGACTAGTCCTAAATGAGCAGTTCTTC
cdr3_aa: CASSKGLVLNEQFF
clone_size: few
cdr3_length: 14
d_call: TRBD2
v_call: TRBV19
j_call: TRBJ2-1

cdr3_nt: TGCAGCGTCGCGACAGGGGTATCGAATGAAAAACTGTTTTTT
cdr3_aa: CSVATGVSNEKLFF
clone_size: few
cdr3_length: 14
d_call: TRBD1
v_call: TRBV29-1
j_call: TRBJ1-4

cdr3_nt: TGTGCCAGCTCACCTACATCCAACTATGGCTACACCTTC
cdr3_aa: CASSPTSNYGYTF
clone_size: -
cdr3_length: 13
d_call: -
v_call: TRBV18
j_call: TRBJ1-2

cdr3_nt: TGTGCCAGCAGCCGGGGGGCGAACACCGGGGAGCTGTTTTTT
cdr3_aa: CASSRGANTGELFF
clone_size: -
cdr3_length: 14
d_call: TRBD2
v_call: TRBV11-2
j_call: TRBJ2-2

cdr3_nt: TGTGCCAGCAGGCGTGTCAGGGGAATAGGCAATGAGCAGTTCTTC
cdr3_aa: CASRRVRGIGNEQFF
clone_size: few
cdr3_length: 15
d_call: -
v_call: TRBV11-2
j_call: TRBJ2-1

cdr3_nt: TGTGCCAGCAGCTCTCAGAGGACCTACGAGCAGTACTTC
cdr3_aa: CASSSQRTYEQYF
clone_size: few
cdr3_length: 13
d_call: -
v_call: TRBV7-2
j_call: TRBJ2-7

cdr3_nt: TGTGCCAGCAGCTTACGAGGACGGGAGGAGCTGTTTTTT
cdr3_aa: CASSLRGREELFF
clone_size: -
cdr3_length: 13
d_call: -
v_call: TRBV11-3
j_call: TRBJ2-2

cdr3_nt: TGTGCCAGCAGTGTCTTGACAGTGCCCGAGCAGTACTTC
cdr3_aa: CASSVLTVPEQYF
clone_size: few
cdr3_length: 13
d_call: -
v_call: TRBV28
j_call: TRBJ2-7

cdr3_nt: TGTGCCAGCAGCGTAGATCTAGAACCCTACGAGCAGTACTTC
cdr3_aa: CASSVDLEPYEQYF
clone_size: few
cdr3_length: 14
d_call: -
v_call: TRBV9
j_call: TRBJ2-7

cdr3_nt: TGTGCCTGGAGTGGAAACAGGGAAAGCACAGATACGCAGTATTTT
cdr3_aa: CAWSGNRESTDTQYF
clone_size: few
cdr3_length: 15
d_call: -
v_call: TRBV30
j_call: TRBJ2-3

cdr3_nt: TGTGCCAGTAGTACAGGCAGAACTGGTGACACTGAAGCTTTCTTT
cdr3_aa: CASSTGRTGDTEAFF
clone_size: few
cdr3_length: 15
d_call: -
v_call: TRBV19
j_call: TRBJ1-1

cdr3_nt: TGTGCCAGCAGTCCCCGACGGGGGGCCGACGATGGGAATACGCAGTATTTT
cdr3_aa: CASSPRRGADDGNTQYF
clone_size: -
cdr3_length: 17
d_call: -
v_call: TRBV28
j_call: TRBJ2-3

cdr3_nt: TGTGCCAGCAGCCGCGGACAGGGGAACACAGATACGCAGTATTTT
cdr3_aa: CASSRGQGNTDTQYF
clone_size: -
cdr3_length: 15
d_call: TRBD1
v_call: TRBV7-9
j_call: TRBJ2-3

cdr3_nt: TGTGCCAGCAGCGTAGTCCGGGTTACCTCTGGGGCCAACGTCCTGACTTTC
cdr3_aa: CASSVVRVTSGANVLTF
clone_size: -
cdr3_length: 17
d_call: -
v_call: TRBV9
j_call: TRBJ2-6

cdr3_nt: TGTGCCAGCAGCTTACTTGCAGTCCACAATGAGCAGTTCTTC
cdr3_aa: CASSLLAVHNEQFF
clone_size: few
cdr3_length: 14
d_call: -
v_call: TRBV11-2
j_call: TRBJ2-1

cdr3_nt: TGCGCCAGCAGCTTGGGGACAGGGGTCGTCAATCAGCCCCAGCATTTT
cdr3_aa: CASSLGTGVVNQPQHF
clone_size: -
cdr3_length: 16
d_call: TRBD1
v_call: TRBV5-1
j_call: TRBJ1-5

cdr3_nt: TGTGCCAGCAGTGAATACCAGGTCGACACTGAAGCTTTCTTT
cdr3_aa: CASSEYQVDTEAFF
clone_size: few
cdr3_length: 14
d_call: -
v_call: TRBV2
j_call: TRBJ1-1

cdr3_nt: TGTGCCAGCGATGAGACAGGAAACTCCTACGAGCAGTACTTC
cdr3_aa: CASDETGNSYEQYF
clone_size: -
cdr3_length: 14
d_call: -
v_call: TRBV28
j_call: TRBJ2-7

cdr3_nt: TGTGCCAGCAGCCAAGATCGCGGGAGTCCGCCAGATACGCAGTATTTT
cdr3_aa: CASSQDRGSPPDTQYF
clone_size: -
cdr3_length: 16
d_call: TRBD2
v_call: TRBV4-2
j_call: TRBJ2-3

cdr3_nt: TGTGCCAGCAATGTCGGGACTACTTTCAGCACAGATACGCAGTATTTT
cdr3_aa: CASNVGTTFSTDTQYF
clone_size: few
cdr3_length: 16
d_call: TRBD2
v_call: TRBV28
j_call: TRBJ2-3

cdr3_nt: TGTGCCAGCAGTTTATACCGCCCGGGAGCAGAGACCCAGTACTTC
cdr3_aa: CASSLYRPGAETQYF
clone_size: few
cdr3_length: 15
d_call: -
v_call: TRBV27
j_call: TRBJ2-5

cdr3_nt: TGTGCCAGCAGCTTACCCAGGGCGAACACTGAAGCTTTCTTT
cdr3_aa: CASSLPRANTEAFF
clone_size: many
cdr3_length: 14
d_call: -
v_call: TRBV7-9
j_call: TRBJ1-1

cdr3_nt: TGTGCCAGCAGTGAACTTGAGGATCAGCCCCAGCATTTT
cdr3_aa: CASSELEDQPQHF
clone_size: -
cdr3_length: 13
d_call: -
v_call: TRBV2
j_call: TRBJ1-5

cdr3_nt: TGTGCCAGCAGACCGGGACTAATTTCCGAGCAGTTCTTC
cdr3_aa: CASRPGLISEQFF
clone_size: -
cdr3_length: 13
d_call: TRBD2
v_call: TRBV4-2
j_call: TRBJ2-1

cdr3_nt: TGTGCCTGGATGGGACAGGCCAACACTGAAGCTTTCTTT
cdr3_aa: CAWMGQANTEAFF
clone_size: -
cdr3_length: 13
d_call: TRBD1
v_call: TRBV30
j_call: TRBJ1-1

cdr3_nt: TGTGCCAGCAGGCCAGGGCGTAGCTTGAATGAGCAGTTCTTC
cdr3_aa: CASRPGRSLNEQFF
clone_size: -
cdr3_length: 14
d_call: -
v_call: TRBV6-6
j_call: TRBJ2-1

cdr3_nt: TGTGCCAGCATGGAAGAGCGGGACAATGAGCAGTTCTTC
cdr3_aa: CASMEERDNEQFF
clone_size: -
cdr3_length: 13
d_call: -
v_call: TRBV2
j_call: TRBJ2-1

cdr3_nt: TGTGCCAGCAGCACCACTACCAATCAGCCCCAGCATTTT
cdr3_aa: CASSTTTNQPQHF
clone_size: few
cdr3_length: 13
d_call: -
v_call: TRBV7-9
j_call: TRBJ1-5

cdr3_nt: TGTGCCAGCAGTTCCCAACCGGACAGGGCCGAGCAGTACTTC
cdr3_aa: CASSSQPDRAEQYF
clone_size: few
cdr3_length: 14
d_call: TRBD1
v_call: TRBV27
j_call: TRBJ2-7

cdr3_nt: TGCGCCAGCAGCCTAACAACGCTGGGACTAGCGGGATTAGGCGTTTCCAAAAACATTCAGTACTTC
cdr3_aa: CASSLTTLGLAGLGVSKNIQYF
clone_size: -
cdr3_length: 22
d_call: TRBD2
v_call: TRBV4-1
j_call: TRBJ2-4

cdr3_nt: TGCGCCAGCAGCGAACAGGGCGACTATGGCTACACCTTC
cdr3_aa: CASSEQGDYGYTF
clone_size: few
cdr3_length: 13
d_call: -
v_call: TRBV5-1
j_call: TRBJ1-2

cdr3_nt: TGCAGCGTTGAGGTCGAAAGGGAGTACGAGCAGTACTTC
cdr3_aa: CSVEVEREYEQYF
clone_size: -
cdr3_length: 13
d_call: -
v_call: TRBV29-1
j_call: TRBJ2-7

cdr3_nt: TGTGCCAGCTCGTGGGGACAGGGGGGGGAGACCCAGTACTTC
cdr3_aa: CASSWGQGGETQYF
clone_size: -
cdr3_length: 14
d_call: TRBD1
v_call: TRBV7-2
j_call: TRBJ2-5

cdr3_nt: TGTGCCATCCAGCGGCCCAGCACAGATACGCAGTATTTT
cdr3_aa: CAIQRPSTDTQYF
clone_size: -
cdr3_length: 13
d_call: -
v_call: TRBV10-3
j_call: TRBJ2-3

cdr3_nt: TGTGCCACCCAACCAGCAGGTATCGACGAGCAGTACTTC
cdr3_aa: CATQPAGIDEQYF
clone_size: -
cdr3_length: 13
d_call: -
v_call: TRBV6-5
j_call: TRBJ2-7

cdr3_nt: TGTGCCAGCAGCCCGGCGACAGACTCCTACAATGAGCAGTTCTTC
cdr3_aa: CASSPATDSYNEQFF
clone_size: few
cdr3_length: 15
d_call: -
v_call: TRBV5-4
j_call: TRBJ2-1

cdr3_nt: TGTGCCAGCAGTTACAGAGAGGGCGGCTACACCTTC
cdr3_aa: CASSYREGGYTF
clone_size: -
cdr3_length: 12
d_call: -
v_call: TRBV6-6
j_call: TRBJ1-2

cdr3_nt: TGTGCCAGTAGTATAAGTCTACCAACAGGGGTAGTATCATACGAGCAGTACTTC
cdr3_aa: CASSISLPTGVVSYEQYF
clone_size: few
cdr3_length: 18
d_call: TRBD1
v_call: TRBV19
j_call: TRBJ2-7

cdr3_nt: TGTGCCAGCAGCGTAAAGGGACAGGGTTACAATGAGCAGTTCTTC
cdr3_aa: CASSVKGQGYNEQFF
clone_size: -
cdr3_length: 15
d_call: TRBD1
v_call: TRBV9
j_call: TRBJ2-1